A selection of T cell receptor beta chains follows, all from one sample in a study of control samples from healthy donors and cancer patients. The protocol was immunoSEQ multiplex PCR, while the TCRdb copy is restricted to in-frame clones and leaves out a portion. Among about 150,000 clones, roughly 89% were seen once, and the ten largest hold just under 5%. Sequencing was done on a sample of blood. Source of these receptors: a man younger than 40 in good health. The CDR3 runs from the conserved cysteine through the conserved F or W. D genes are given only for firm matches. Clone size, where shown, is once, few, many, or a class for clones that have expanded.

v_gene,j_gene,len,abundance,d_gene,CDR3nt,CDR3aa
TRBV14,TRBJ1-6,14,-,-,TGTGCCAGCAGCCAAGACCCCCATAATTCACCCCTCCACTTT,CASSQDPHNSPLHF
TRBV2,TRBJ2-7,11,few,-,TGTGCCAGCAGTGCCTGGTACGAGCAGTACTTC,CASSAWYEQYF
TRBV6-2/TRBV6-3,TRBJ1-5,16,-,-,TGTGCCAGCAGCTCCCCGACCAACAGGGTCAATCAGCCCCAGCATTTT,CASSSPTNRVNQPQHF
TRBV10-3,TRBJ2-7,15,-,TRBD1,TGTGCCATCAGTGCCGGACAGGGCATCTTCGACGAGCAGTACTTC,CAISAGQGIFDEQYF
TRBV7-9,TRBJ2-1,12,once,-,TGTGCCAGCAGCGCCCTAATTGATGAGCAGTTCTTC,CASSALIDEQFF
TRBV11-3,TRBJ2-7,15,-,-,TGTGCCAGCAGCTTTAGGGAAAATGGGGCCTACGAGCAGTACTTC,CASSFRENGAYEQYF
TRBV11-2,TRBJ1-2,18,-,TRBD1,TGTGCCAGCAGCTTAGAGCCCGCCGGGACAGGGGGCCCCCATGGCTACACCTTC,CASSLEPAGTGGPHGYTF
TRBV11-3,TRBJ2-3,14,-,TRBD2,TGTGCCAGCAGCATGACTAGCGGCACAGATACGCAGTATTTT,CASSMTSGTDTQYF
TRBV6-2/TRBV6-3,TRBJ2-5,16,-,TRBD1,TGTGCCAGCAGTCGCGAGGGACAGGGCGGTCGGGAGACCCAGTACTTC,CASSREGQGGRETQYF
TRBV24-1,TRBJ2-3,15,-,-,TGTGCCACCAGTGATTTTGGCGGTTACACAGATACGCAGTATTTT,CATSDFGGYTDTQYF
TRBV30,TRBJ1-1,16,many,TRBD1,TGTGCCTGGAGTTCTACCGGGACAGGGGGCAATACTGAAGCTTTCTTT,CAWSSTGTGGNTEAFF
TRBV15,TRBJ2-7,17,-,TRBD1,TGTGCCACCAGCAGAGATCTCGACAGGGGGATCGTCTACGAGCAGTACTTC,CATSRDLDRGIVYEQYF
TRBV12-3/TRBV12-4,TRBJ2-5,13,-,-,TGTGCCAGCAGAGGACAGTTGAAAGAGACCCAGTACTTC,CASRGQLKETQYF
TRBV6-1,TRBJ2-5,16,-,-,TGTGCCAGCAGTGATAGAGGGGTCTTCCTTCAAGAGACCCAGTACTTC,CASSDRGVFLQETQYF
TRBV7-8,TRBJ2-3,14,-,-,TGTGCCAGCAGCTTAGGCGACCCTCTGGATACGCAGTATTTT,CASSLGDPLDTQYF
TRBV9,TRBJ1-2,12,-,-,TGTGCCACCGGGACACCGAACTATGGCTACACCTTC,CATGTPNYGYTF
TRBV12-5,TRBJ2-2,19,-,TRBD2,TGTGCTAGTGGTTTGGCTAGGACTAGCGGGAGGGCTCGAGTCGGGGAGCTGTTTTTT,CASGLARTSGRARVGELFF
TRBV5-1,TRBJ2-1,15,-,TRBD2,TGCGCCAGCAGCTTGGCCGGGACTAGCGGAAATGAGCAGTTCTTC,CASSLAGTSGNEQFF
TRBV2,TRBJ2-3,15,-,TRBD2,TGTGCCAGCAGGGGGGCTAGCGGGTATTCAGATACGCAGTATTTT,CASRGASGYSDTQYF
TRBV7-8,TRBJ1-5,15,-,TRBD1,TGTGCCAGCAGCACGACAGGGAGGCAAGGCCAGCCCCAGCATTTT,CASSTTGRQGQPQHF
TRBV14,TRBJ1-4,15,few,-,TGTGCCAGCAGCCAAGGCGGCCAGGGTGGGGAAAAACTGTTTTTT,CASSQGGQGGEKLFF
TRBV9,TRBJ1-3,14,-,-,TGTGCCAGCAGCGTGGACAGTTTGGGAAACACCATATATTTT,CASSVDSLGNTIYF
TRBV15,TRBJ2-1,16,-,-,TGTGCCACCAGCTACACCCGGGACACGGGCTTCAATGAGCAGTTCTTC,CATSYTRDTGFNEQFF
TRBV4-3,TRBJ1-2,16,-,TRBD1,TGCGCCAGCAGCCAAGCCGGACAGGGGGTCAACTATGGCTACACCTTC,CASSQAGQGVNYGYTF